These 2 T cell receptor beta chains share one sample of origin, sequenced in a study of blood T cell repertoires in COVID-19. Generated by immunoSEQ multiplex PCR, the TCRdb table keeps only in-frame clones and is missing some. The sample records about 190,000 clones, over 75% being singletons. What was sequenced was peripheral blood. These receptors all stem from a woman between 50 and 59 years old with acute or convalescent COVID-19.

The chain is built from TRBV7-6 and TRBJ2-3; 12 bases fit TRBD2. The CDR3 length is 15 residues. Germline trimming cut 2 bases from V and 6 bases from J; bases unmatched to any gene: 3. Germline CDR1 SGHVS, CDR2 FNYEAQ. This chain's CDR3 is CASSLRLAGADTQYF. CDR3 in DNA: TGTGCCAGCAGCTTACGACTAGCGGGAGCGGATACGCAGTATTTT.

The gene calls are TRBV5-1 and TRBJ2-7; 10 positions agree with TRBD1. J lost 6 bases, V lost 4 bases, and 10 bases had no gene match. The length of the CDR3 is 15 residues. Germline V CDR1 and CDR2: SGHRS, YFSETQ. CDR3 DNA sequence: TGCGCCAGCAGCACCCGCCGGGACAGGGGTGGCGAGCAGTACTTC. This translates into CASSTRRDRGGEQYF. The full variable domain, its missing parts supplied by reference TRBV5-1 and TRBJ2-7, is KAGVTQTPRYLIKTRGQQVTLSCSPISGHRSVSWYQQTPGQGLQFLFEYFSETQRNKGNFPGRFSGRQFSNSRSEMNVSTLELGDSALYLCASSTRRDRGGEQYFGPGTRLTVT.